Below, one T cell receptor beta chain is given with its context. Its antigen is undetermined. This sample is drawn from a study of shared clonotypes between healthy human individuals. Findings of the study overall: Sampling covered nothing but blood. Tissue TCR repertoires likely differ from those found in blood.

The CDR3 contains 13 residues. The germline CDR1 and CDR2 sequences are SQVTM and ANQGSEA. V gave up 6 bases and J gave up 7 bases; unmatched junction bases: 7. The method was immunoSEQ multiplex PCR; TCRdb's version includes in-frame clones alone and lacks a portion of them. The sample carries some 1,100,000 clones, approximately 80% recorded once. The specimen sequenced was memory CD4+ T cells from PBMCs. Documented subset: CD45RA-negative fraction. The chain couples TRBV29-1 to TRBJ1-4, with TRBD1 identical over 8 bases. The receptor was isolated from a man aged 18 to 35 in good health. Some clones in this sample may be carry-over from other donors' samples. Here the CDR3 reads CSVRTGRSEKLFF. The CDR3 nucleotides read TGCAGCGTAAGGACAGGGAGGAGTGAAAAACTGTTTTTT.